These 28 T cell receptor beta chains were sequenced from one sample in a study of blood T cell repertoires in COVID-19. Profiling relied on immunoSEQ multiplex PCR, and the TCRdb table lists in-frame clones only, not all of them. The data show almost 250,000 clones, roughly 86% seen once. Material for sequencing was peripheral blood. These receptors all come from a woman aged 55-69 years who had recovered from COVID-19.

The chain has TRBV9 and TRBJ1-4; perhaps TRBD1 as D (6 bases). Trimming stripped 0 bases from V and 5 bases from J, with 11 bases between. Germline assignment: CDR1 SGDLS and CDR2 YYNGEE. This CDR3 region has 15 residues. CDR3 nucleotide sequence: TGTGCCAGCAGCGTAGGGCCCCAGGGGAATGAAAAACTGTTTTTT. Its protein product is CASSVGPQGNEKLFF.

This clone has just one count. For the CDR3, the DNA is TGTGCCAGCTCACCTGAGCAGGGAAGGCGCACCGGGGAGCTGTTTTTT. This translates into CASSPEQGRRTGELFF. The chain carries TRBV18 and TRBJ2-2; D is perhaps TRBD1 (5 bases). Germline-derived CDR1 and CDR2 are KGHSH and LQKENI. This CDR3 is built from 16 residues. Trimming shortened V by 3 bases and J by 4 bases, and 15 bases separated the two germline ends.

Note on this clone: At one boundary the junction diverges from the germline segment, which might be a read error. The chain links TRBV7-7 to TRBJ2-1; TRBD1 aligns across 7 bases. Germline lookup yields CDR1 SSHAT and CDR2 FNYEAQ (reference sequence). The CDR3 is 15 amino acids. As DNA, the CDR3 is TGTGCTAGCAGCCTCTTCTCGACAGGGTCCAATGAGCAGTTCTTC. It yields the protein CASSLFSTGSNEQFF.

The genes are TRBV29-1 and TRBJ2-7, with a weak D call TRBD2 (6 bases). Trimming pared 3 bases from V and 3 bases from J, leaving 9 bases between. The germline gives CDR1 SQVTM, CDR2 ANQGSEA. This CDR3 spans 12 amino acids. The CDR3 nucleotides read TGCAGCGTTGATGTCGGGGGCTACGAGCAGTACTTC. It encodes CSVDVGGYEQYF.

This chain links TRBV5-1 with TRBJ1-3, with D unresolved. This CDR3 is built from 14 residues. The germline V and J ends were trimmed by 0 bases and 0 bases, with 4 bases remaining between them. Looked up from germline, CDR1 is SGHRS and CDR2 is YFSETQ. The CDR3 bases are TGCGCCAGCAGCTTGGACACCTCTGGAAACACCATATATTTT. It specifies CASSLDTSGNTIYF.

Concerning this clone: Within the sample, other DNA sequences also encode this same CDR3. V is TRBV7-3 and J is TRBJ2-3, with TRBD1 identical over 7 bases. With V trimmed by 4 bases and J by 1 base, 2 bases remained unmatched. The germline gives CDR1 SGHTA, CDR2 FQGTGA. The CDR3 is made up of 14 amino acids. The CDR3 here is CASSSGQGTDTQYF. For the CDR3, the DNA is TGTGCCAGCAGCTCCGGACAGGGCACAGATACGCAGTATTTT.

The rearrangement joins TRBV7-9 to TRBJ2-7; D is unresolved. Germline values: CDR1 SEHNR, CDR2 FQNEAQ (reference sequence). V lost 3 bases, J lost 4 bases, and 7 bases lay in between. The length of the CDR3 is 12 residues. The CDR3 DNA follows: TGTGCCAGCAGCTTTGCGGTTTACGAGCAGTACTTC. Protein product: CASSFAVYEQYF.

The chain couples TRBV27 to TRBJ1-6; tentatively, D is TRBD1 (5 bases). Trimming stripped 6 bases from V and 0 bases from J, with 15 bases between. Germline V lookup: CDR1 MNHEY, CDR2 SMNVEV (reference sequence). The CDR3 is made up of 17 amino acids. The CDR3 nucleotides read TGTGCCAGCAGCACGGACATCCTGAGCTCCTATAATTCACCCCTCCACTTT. Its protein product is CASSTDILSSYNSPLHF.

The J gene is TRBJ2-1, the V gene TRBV3-1 (or the pseudogene TRBV3-2), with TRBD2 matching over 12 bases. Germline lookup yields CDR1 LGHDT and CDR2 YNNKEL (reference sequence). Germline trimming cut 7 bases from V and 7 bases from J; bases unmatched to any gene: 5. The CDR3 has 14 amino acids. The CDR3 sequence is CASTLAGGQNEQFF. CDR3 nucleotide sequence: TGTGCCAGCACACTAGCGGGGGGCCAAAATGAGCAGTTCTTC.

This clone was seen once. This CDR3 is CASSLEGLAGVETQYF. The CDR3 coding sequence is TGCGCCAGCAGCTTGGAGGGACTAGCGGGGGTAGAGACCCAGTACTTC. The rearrangement links TRBV5-1 to TRBJ2-5, with 14 nucleotides matching TRBD2. This CDR3 region has 16 residues. CDR1 and CDR2 from the germline V gene are SGHRS and YFSETQ. With 0 bases clipped from V and 4 bases from J, the junction kept 2 bases outside the gene matches.

The rearrangement uses TRBV27 and TRBJ1-1; tentative D call: TRBD1 (5 bases). The germline V and J ends were trimmed by 4 bases and 1 base, with 13 bases remaining between them. The germline gives CDR1 MNHEY, CDR2 SMNVEV (reference sequence). The CDR3 consists of 15 residues. The CDR3 bases are TGTGCCAGCAGTTCGCACAGGAAATCGAACACTGAAGCTTTCTTT. This sequence encodes CASSSHRKSNTEAFF.

This clone has just one count. This chain uses TRBV18 with TRBJ1-5, with 9 bases fitting TRBD1. Germline V gives CDR1 KGHSH, CDR2 LQKENI. The CDR3 totals 15 residues. V shed 3 bases, J shed 3 bases, and the junction held 3 bases outside the gene matches. The CDR3 nucleotides are TGTGCCAGCTCACCCGGACAGGGGAACAATCAGCCCCAGCATTTT. The encoded protein is CASSPGQGNNQPQHF.

The V gene is TRBV4-3, the J gene TRBJ1-6; D is ambiguous. The CDR3 has 15 residues. Germline CDR1 LGHNA, CDR2 YSLEER. V lost 0 bases, J lost 7 bases, and 10 bases lay in between. The CDR3 DNA follows: TGCGCCAGCAGCCAAGATATCTTAGCAAATTCACCCCTCCACTTT. It encodes CASSQDILANSPLHF.

The V call is TRBV19, the J call TRBJ2-5, with 10 bases lining up with TRBD1. With 5 bases clipped from V and 4 bases from J, the junction kept 4 bases outside the gene matches. Germline CDR1 and CDR2: LNHDA and SQIVND (reference sequence). The CDR3 length is 14 residues. The CDR3 sequence is CASSSRTGGETQYF. CDR3 nucleotide sequence: TGTGCCAGTAGTTCCAGGACAGGGGGAGAGACCCAGTACTTC.

Written as DNA, the CDR3 is TGTGCCAGCTCACCACCCAGTCACGAGCAGTACTTC. This encodes CASSPPSHEQYF. The chain couples TRBV18 to TRBJ2-7; no clear D. The germline gives CDR1 KGHSH, CDR2 LQKENI. The CDR3 is 12 amino acids. With 0 bases removed from V and 5 bases from J, the gap between germline ends came to 5 bases.

This sequence joins TRBV3-1 (or the pseudogene TRBV3-2) and TRBJ2-1, with 15 bases aligning to TRBD2. The V and J ends lost 2 bases and 9 bases, in that order; junction bases with no gene match: 5. The germline V gene encodes CDR1 LGHDT and CDR2 YNNKEL (reference sequence). The CDR3 has 16 amino acids. The CDR3 nucleotides are TGTGCCAGCAGCCAACGGACTAGCGGGGGGGCCGCTGAGCAGTTCTTC. It specifies CASSQRTSGGAAEQFF.

The CDR3 loop reads CASSLGGLGSPLHF. The CDR3 DNA reads TGTGCCAGCAGCTTGGGGGGGCTTGGTTCACCCCTCCACTTT. This chain links TRBV7-9 with TRBJ1-6; weak D call: TRBD1 (6 bases). Germline lookup yields CDR1 SEHNR and CDR2 FQNEAQ (reference sequence). The CDR3 length is 14 residues. V gave up 3 bases and J gave up 9 bases, with 12 bases separating them.

The CDR3 loop reads CASSLEQAAYEQYF. As DNA, the CDR3 is TGTGCCAGCAGCTTAGAACAGGCCGCCTACGAGCAGTACTTC. The chain couples TRBV7-2 to TRBJ2-7, with D perhaps TRBD1 (5 bases). The CDR3 sequence is 14 residues long. Per the germline V gene, CDR1 is SGHTA and CDR2 is FQGNSA. The V end was cut by 1 base, the J end by 2 bases, with 9 bases between. Variable domain in full (rest from reference TRBV7-2 and TRBJ2-7): GAGVSQSPSNKVTEKGKDVELRCDPISGHTALYWYRQSLGQGLEFLIYFQGNSAPDKSGLPSDRFSAERTGGSVSTLTIQRTQQEDSAVYLCASSLEQAAYEQYFGPGTRLTVT.

V usage is TRBV4-3 and J usage is TRBJ2-3; D not certain. Germline assignment: CDR1 LGHNA and CDR2 YSLEER. The CDR3 totals 14 residues. V lost 1 base, J lost 2 bases, and 7 bases lay in between. CDR3 protein: CASSQVKNTDTQYF. CDR3 in DNA: TGCGCCAGCAGCCAAGTCAAAAACACAGATACGCAGTATTTT.

This rearrangement joins TRBV14 to TRBJ2-5; a possible D gene is TRBD2 (6 bases). Germline V gives CDR1 SGHDN, CDR2 FVKESK. Deletions cut 0 bases from V and 5 bases from J, with 7 bases between. The CDR3 has 13 amino acids. The CDR3 nucleotides are TGTGCCAGCAGCCAAGATGGGACTGAGACCCAGTACTTC. Translated: CASSQDGTETQYF.

This clone was seen more than once but under ten times. CDR3 nucleotide sequence: TGTGCCAGCTACGACAGGGTAGCTGAAGAGCAGTACTTC. Translation gives CASYDRVAEEQYF. The chain employs TRBV3-1 (or the pseudogene TRBV3-2) and TRBJ2-7, with 7 bases matching TRBD1. V lost 8 bases and J lost 7; bases outside the gene matches: 11. Germline CDR1 reads LGHDT; CDR2 reads YNNKEL (reference sequence). This CDR3 contains 13 residues.

This clone showed up just a few times. The chain recombines TRBV7-9 with TRBJ1-5, with D perhaps matching TRBD1 (6 bases). V was cut by 5 bases and J by 9 bases, with 14 bases left in between. Germline assignment: CDR1 SEHNR and CDR2 FQNEAQ (reference sequence). The CDR3 has 13 residues. The chain's CDR3 is CASSATGILPQHF. CDR3 sequence (DNA): TGTGCCAGCAGCGCGACAGGAATCTTGCCCCAGCATTTT.

This chain joins TRBV6-6 and TRBJ1-5, with TRBD1 matching over 8 bases. This CDR3 contains 15 residues. CDR1 and CDR2 from the germline V gene are MNHNY and SVGAGI (reference sequence). V dropped 2 bases and J dropped 1; count of bases not matched to a gene: 1. In DNA, the CDR3 is TGTGCCAGCAGTTACAACAGGGGGAGCAATCAGCCCCAGCATTTT. It codes for CASSYNRGSNQPQHF.

This chain connects TRBV29-1 to TRBJ1-2; D may be TRBD1 (5 bases). The V and J ends lost 3 bases and 2 bases respectively, with 13 bases between them. Germline values: CDR1 SQVTM, CDR2 ANQGSEA. The CDR3 has 14 residues. This CDR3 reads CSVEGGGGNYGYTF. The CDR3 DNA reads as TGCAGCGTTGAGGGGGGGGGTGGAAACTATGGCTACACCTTC.

The CDR3 DNA sequence: TGTGCCAGCAGCCGCCCCGGGACAGGCGGGGAGACCCAGTACTTC. This codes for CASSRPGTGGETQYF. This sequence joins TRBV6-5 and TRBJ2-5, with 8 bases fitting TRBD1. The CDR3 runs to 15 residues. CDR1 and CDR2 from the germline V gene are MNHEY and SVGAGI. The V and J ends lost 6 bases and 5 bases, in that order; junction bases with no gene match: 11.

The V gene is TRBV6-1, the J gene TRBJ1-6; D perhaps matches TRBD1 (6 bases). This CDR3 spans 16 amino acids. CDR1 is MNHNS, CDR2 SASEGT, per germline. V was shortened by 5 bases and J by 6 bases, with 17 bases between the two germline ends. In DNA form, the CDR3 reads TGTGCCAGCAGTAAAGACAGGCCGGCGTTTAATTCACCCCTCCACTTT. Amino acids: CASSKDRPAFNSPLHF.

This clone was found once. The chain recombines TRBV14 with TRBJ2-7, with a tentative D call TRBD1 (6 bases). The CDR3 loop spans 15 amino acids. CDR1 SGHDN and CDR2 FVKESK come from the germline V gene. Trimming removed 4 bases from V and 0 bases from J, with 13 bases in between. The CDR3 sequence is CASSRHRDVSYEQYF. As DNA, the CDR3 is TGTGCCAGCAGCCGTCACAGGGATGTCTCCTACGAGCAGTACTTC. Looking up the rest from reference TRBV14 and TRBJ2-7 gives the full variable domain: EAGVTQFPSHSVIEKGQTVTLRCDPISGHDNLYWYRRVMGKEIKFLLHFVKESKQDESGMPNNRFLAERTGGTYSTLKVQPAELEDSGVYFCASSRHRDVSYEQYFGPGTRLTVT.

The chain joins TRBV27 to TRBJ1-1; D remains unclear. From germline, CDR1 is MNHEY and CDR2 SMNVEV (reference sequence). The CDR3 consists of 14 residues. With 8 bases removed from V and 1 base from J, the gap between germline ends came to 14 bases. The CDR3 loop reads CASHLHRGNTEAFF. CDR3 DNA: TGTGCCAGCCATCTGCACCGGGGGAACACTGAAGCTTTCTTT.